The rows below give T cell receptor beta chains drawn from one sample of a study of T and B cells in COVID-19 patients. Via MiXCR, TCRdb re-called the multiplex PCR reads, giving one row per CDR3 protein. This sample carries some 2,000 distinct CDR3 sequences, 25% to 30% of them seen once, and the ten largest clones take around 35%. Sequenced sample: blood. The receptors here all came from a human donor with active COVID-19. Each CDR3 is given with its conserved first and last residue. D genes are given only for firm matches. Clone size is given for some rows only: seen once, a few or many times, or a class if the clone is expanded.

TRBJ2-1	medium-sized	TRBD2	TRBV6-1	CASSLAGGDYNEQFF	TGTGCCAGCAGCTTAGCGGGAGGGGATTACAATGAGCAGTTCTTC
TRBJ2-1	medium-sized	TRBD2	TRBV24-1	CATSDEGTSGYNEQFF	TGTGCCACCAGTGACGAAGGGACTAGCGGGTACAATGAGCAGTTCTTC
TRBJ2-3	-	-	TRBV5-1	CASSDYEDLTDTQYF	TGCGCCAGCAGCGACTATGAGGACCTCACAGATACGCAGTATTTT
TRBJ2-1	-	-	TRBV7-3	CASSLQRLGEQFF	TGTGCCAGCAGCTTACAGCGGCTGGGGGAGCAGTTCTTC
TRBJ2-1	-	TRBD1	TRBV15	CATSRDGYRAQGSSYNEQFF	TGTGCCACCAGCAGAGATGGGTACCGTGCACAGGGGAGCTCCTACAATGAGCAGTTCTTC
TRBJ2-5	large	-	TRBV19	CASAQDHYEEETQYF	TGTGCCAGTGCACAGGACCACTACGAAGAAGAGACCCAGTACTTC
TRBJ2-3	medium-sized	-	TRBV7-9	CASSLGYRLDSDTQYF	TGTGCCAGCAGCTTAGGGTACAGGCTAGATTCAGATACGCAGTATTTT
TRBJ2-7	-	-	TRBV29-1	CSVDSDRTYEQYF	TGCAGCGTTGATTCGGACAGAACCTACGAGCAGTACTTC
TRBJ2-5	few	TRBD1	TRBV5-1	CASSWGTGQETQYF	TGCGCCAGCAGCTGGGGGACAGGTCAAGAGACCCAGTACTTC
TRBJ2-7	-	TRBD2	TRBV20-1	CSANGLAGGLYEQYF	TGCAGTGCAAACGGACTAGCGGGAGGTCTCTACGAGCAGTACTTC
TRBJ2-2	-	-	TRBV5-8	CASSFNGGWNTGELFF	TGTGCCAGCAGCTTTAATGGCGGATGGAACACCGGGGAGCTGTTTTTT
TRBJ1-3	few	TRBD1	TRBV6-6	CASSPTGGTRGNTIYF	TGTGCCAGCAGCCCTACAGGGGGGACTCGTGGAAACACCATATATTTT
TRBJ2-2	medium-sized	TRBD2	TRBV18	CASSPRSGRASGELFF	TGTGCCAGCTCACCAAGGAGCGGGAGGGCCTCCGGGGAGCTGTTTTTT
TRBJ1-2	-	-	TRBV6-1	CASSQRTGDPSGYTF	TGTGCCAGCAGTCAACGGACGGGGGATCCCTCTGGCTACACCTTC
TRBJ1-2	-	TRBD1	TRBV7-2	CASSLAGTGGNYGYTF	TGTGCCAGCAGCTTAGCGGGGACAGGGGGTAACTATGGCTACACCTTC
TRBJ2-2	-	TRBD2	TRBV10-3	CATLGLAGPDTGELFF	TGTGCCACCCTGGGACTAGCGGGACCAGACACCGGGGAGCTGTTTTTT
TRBJ2-7	once	TRBD1	TRBV6-5	CASSYSRGTGPGEQYF	TGTGCCAGCAGTTACTCGAGAGGGACAGGGCCTGGCGAGCAGTACTTC
TRBJ1-4	-	-	TRBV30	CAWSAAGDEKLFF	TGTGCCTGGAGTGCTGCCGGGGATGAAAAACTGTTTTTT
TRBJ2-1	few	-	TRBV10-2	CASRLDRDHEQFF	TGCGCCAGCAGACTCGACCGGGACCATGAGCAGTTCTTC
TRBJ2-1	-	TRBD2	TRBV7-9	CASSFSGGPYNEQFF	TGTGCCAGCAGCTTTAGCGGGGGGCCCTACAATGAGCAGTTCTTC
TRBJ2-1	-	-	TRBV20-1	CSARDWGREQFF	TGCAGTGCTAGAGATTGGGGCAGGGAACAGTTCTTC
TRBJ2-7	-	-	TRBV20-1	CSAMRVDSYEQYF	TGCAGTGCTATGCGGGTCGATTCCTACGAGCAGTACTTC
TRBJ2-2	-	-	TRBV5-6	CASSLYSLNTGELFF	TGTGCCAGCAGCTTGTACAGCCTGAACACCGGGGAGCTGTTTTTT
TRBJ2-1	medium-sized	-	TRBV18	CASSPVLAANSYNEQFF	TGTGCCAGCTCACCAGTACTAGCTGCAAACTCCTACAATGAGCAGTTCTTC
TRBJ1-2	medium-sized	TRBD1	TRBV19	CANKTGGRYGYTF	TGTGCCAATAAGACAGGGGGAAGGTATGGCTACACCTTC
TRBJ2-3	medium-sized	-	TRBV7-6	CASSIQGRDTQYF	TGTGCCAGCAGCATCCAGGGGAGGGATACGCAGTATTTT
TRBJ2-1	medium-sized	-	TRBV5-1	CASSLSQFEQFF	TGCGCCAGCAGCTTGTCCCAGTTTGAGCAGTTCTTC
TRBJ1-1	medium-sized	-	TRBV29-1	CSVAGAGRSAEAFF	TGCAGCGTTGCGGGGGCAGGGAGGTCGGCTGAAGCTTTCTTT
TRBJ2-5	-	-	TRBV20-1	CSFSGETQYF	TGCAGCTTTTCGGGGGAGACCCAGTACTTC
TRBJ2-2	medium-sized	-	TRBV5-1	CASSLEAGGGTGELFF	TGCGCCAGCAGCTTGGAGGCTGGGGGCGGGACCGGGGAGCTGTTTTTT
TRBJ2-1	large	TRBD2	TRBV19	CASSKGREVYNEQFF	TGTGCCAGTAGTAAGGGACGGGAGGTCTACAATGAGCAGTTCTTC
TRBJ2-7	few	TRBD1	TRBV4-1	CASSQTQQGTYEQYF	TGCGCCAGCAGCCAAACCCAACAGGGGACGTACGAGCAGTACTTC
TRBJ1-2	medium-sized	TRBD1	TRBV5-6	CASSPWDRANYGYTF	TGTGCCAGCAGCCCTTGGGACAGGGCTAACTATGGCTACACCTTC
TRBJ2-7	medium-sized	-	TRBV7-9	CASSRDFSYEQYF	TGTGCCAGCAGCCGGGACTTTTCCTACGAGCAGTACTTC
TRBJ2-6	few	TRBD1	TRBV6-2/TRBV6-3	CATDRGSGANVLTF	TGTGCCACCGACAGGGGCTCTGGGGCCAACGTCCTGACTTTC
TRBJ1-5	medium-sized	-	TRBV18	CASSPGTPTGNQPQHF	TGTGCCAGCTCACCCGGGACACCAACCGGGAATCAGCCCCAGCATTTT
TRBJ1-3	medium-sized	TRBD1	TRBV15	CATSGWDRGNTIYF	TGTGCCACCAGTGGGTGGGACAGGGGAAACACCATATATTTT
TRBJ2-7	-	-	TRBV5-1	CASSLGLAHSYEQYF	TGCGCCAGCAGCTTGGGTCTAGCGCACTCCTACGAGCAGTACTTC
TRBJ1-1	-	TRBD1	TRBV10-3	CAISRQGAAMNTEAFF	TGTGCCATCAGTAGACAGGGGGCCGCCATGAACACTGAAGCTTTCTTT
TRBJ2-3	large	TRBD2	TRBV5-4	CASSFWGGSQDTQYF	TGTGCCAGCAGCTTTTGGGGCGGGAGCCAAGATACGCAGTATTTT